This TCR beta chain was identified during a study of regulatory T cells in long-lasting Graves disease. Study details: A definition of persistent Graves' disease required over 5 years of antithyroid drugs plus positive TSH receptor antibodies. General study findings and limits: Persistent patients shared more public clonotypes (around 2,500) than newly diagnosed patients (around 1,000).

Stated time point: persistent/refractory GD, antithyroid drugs over 5 years with positive TRAb. PBMC RNA was the source of the TCR library. Assembly of TCR beta libraries relied on iRepertoire HTBI primers together with Arm-PCR of CDR3 regions. TCRdb redid the calling of the multiplex PCR reads with MiXCR, one entry per CDR3 protein. Of approximately 470,000 distinct CDR3 sequences in the sample, around 20% were seen once. As concerns this clonotype: Its specificity is not known.

The origin of this receptor is a female donor with Graves disease. Here the sequenced sample was peripheral blood mononuclear cells (PBMCs), taken when the disease was refractory, from a patient treated with antithyroid drugs.

As DNA, the CDR3 is TGCGCCAGCAGCCAAGACCGACAGCTCAATCAGCCCCAGCATTTT. The encoded protein is CASSQDRQLNQPQHF. The chain couples TRBV4-1 to TRBJ1-5; D might be TRBD1 (5 bases). The CDR3 contains 15 residues. V lost 0 bases and J 3 bases, leaving 9 bases between the germline ends. In germline, CDR1 is MGHRA, CDR2 YSYEKL.